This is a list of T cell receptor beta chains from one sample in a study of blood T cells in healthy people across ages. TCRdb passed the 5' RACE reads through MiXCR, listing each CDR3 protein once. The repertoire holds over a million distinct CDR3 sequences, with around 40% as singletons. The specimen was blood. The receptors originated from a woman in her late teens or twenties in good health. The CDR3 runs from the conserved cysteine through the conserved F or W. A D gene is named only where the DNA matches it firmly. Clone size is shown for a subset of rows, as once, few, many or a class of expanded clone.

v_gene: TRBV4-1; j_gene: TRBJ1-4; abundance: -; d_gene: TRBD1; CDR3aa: CASSQYSGTGREKLFF; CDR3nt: TGCGCCAGCAGCCAATACTCCGGGACAGGGCGGGAAAAACTGTTTTTT
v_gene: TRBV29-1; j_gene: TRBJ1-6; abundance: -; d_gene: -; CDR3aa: CSVRLTSSYNSPLHF; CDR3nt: TGCAGCGTCCGACTGACGAGCTCCTATAATTCACCCCTCCACTTT
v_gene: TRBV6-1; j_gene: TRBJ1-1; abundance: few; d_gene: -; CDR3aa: CASSEGGITEAFF; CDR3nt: TGTGCCAGCAGTGAGGGGGGGATCACTGAAGCTTTCTTT
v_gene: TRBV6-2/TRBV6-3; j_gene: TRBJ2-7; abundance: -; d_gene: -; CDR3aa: CASSYSSPSYEQYF; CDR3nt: TGTGCCAGCAGTTACTCTTCCCCCTCCTACGAGCAGTACTTC
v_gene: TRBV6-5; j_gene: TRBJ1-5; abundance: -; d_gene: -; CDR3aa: CASSLASDSNQPQHF; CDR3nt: TGTGCCAGCAGTTTAGCCAGTGATAGCAATCAGCCCCAGCATTTT
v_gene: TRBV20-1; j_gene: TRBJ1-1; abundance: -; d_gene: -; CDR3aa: CSAPRGGQNTEAFF; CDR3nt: TGCAGTGCTCCACGGGGTGGCCAGAACACTGAAGCTTTCTTT
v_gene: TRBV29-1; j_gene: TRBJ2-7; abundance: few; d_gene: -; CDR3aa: CSVVRGNYEQYF; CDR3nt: TGCAGCGTTGTGCGAGGGAACTACGAGCAGTACTTC
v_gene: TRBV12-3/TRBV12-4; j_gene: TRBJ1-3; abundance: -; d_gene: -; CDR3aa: CASSSGASGNTIYF; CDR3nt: TGTGCCAGCAGTTCAGGGGCGTCTGGAAACACCATATATTTT
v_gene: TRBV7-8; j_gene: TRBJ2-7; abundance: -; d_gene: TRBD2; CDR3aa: CASSRTSVSSYEQYF; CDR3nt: TGTGCCAGCAGCCGGACTAGCGTGAGCTCCTACGAGCAGTACTTC
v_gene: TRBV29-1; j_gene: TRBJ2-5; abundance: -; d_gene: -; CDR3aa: CSVLGQLFQTQYF; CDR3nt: TGCAGCGTCCTTGGACAGCTGTTTCAGACCCAGTACTTC
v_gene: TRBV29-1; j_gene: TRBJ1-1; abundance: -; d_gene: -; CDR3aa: CSALTELNTEAFF; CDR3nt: TGCAGCGCGCTGACAGAGTTGAACACTGAAGCTTTCTTT
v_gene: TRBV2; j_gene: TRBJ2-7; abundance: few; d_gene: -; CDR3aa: CASTEVYSYEQYF; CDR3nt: TGTGCCAGCACAGAAGTTTATTCCTACGAGCAGTACTTC
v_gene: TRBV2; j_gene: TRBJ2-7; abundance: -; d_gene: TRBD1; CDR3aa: CASSDLSRTGTYEQYF; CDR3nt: TGTGCCAGCAGTGACCTGAGTCGGACAGGGACCTACGAGCAGTACTTC
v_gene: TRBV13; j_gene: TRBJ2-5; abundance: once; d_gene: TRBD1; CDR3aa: CVSSLGDRDKETQYF; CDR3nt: TGTGTCAGCAGCCTAGGGGACAGGGATAAGGAGACCCAGTACTTC
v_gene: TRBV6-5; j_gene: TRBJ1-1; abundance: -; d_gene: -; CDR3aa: CASSYSVAGWDTEAFF; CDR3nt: TGTGCCAGCAGTTACTCAGTTGCAGGGTGGGACACTGAAGCTTTCTTT
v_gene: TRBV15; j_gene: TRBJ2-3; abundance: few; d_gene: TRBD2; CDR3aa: CATSRDIAGGDTQYF; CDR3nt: TGTGCCACCAGCAGAGATATTGCGGGGGGGGATACGCAGTATTTT
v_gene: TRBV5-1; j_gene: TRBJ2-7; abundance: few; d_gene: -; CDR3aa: CASSLDPLSSYEQYF; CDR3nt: TGCGCCAGCAGCTTGGACCCCCTAAGCTCCTACGAGCAGTACTTC
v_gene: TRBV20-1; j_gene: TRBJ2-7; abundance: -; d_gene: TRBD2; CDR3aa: CSAIGRGAYEQYF; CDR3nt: TGCAGTGCTATAGGGCGGGGGGCCTACGAGCAGTACTTC
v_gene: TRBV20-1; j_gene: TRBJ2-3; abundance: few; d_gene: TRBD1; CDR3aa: CSARVRDRGLFFDTQYF; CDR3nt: TGCAGTGCTAGAGTCCGGGACAGGGGTCTTTTCTTCGATACGCAGTATTTT
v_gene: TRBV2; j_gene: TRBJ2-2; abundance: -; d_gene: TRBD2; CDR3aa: CASSLIAGGPPGELFF; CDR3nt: TGTGCCAGCAGTCTCATAGCGGGGGGGCCTCCCGGGGAGCTGTTTTTT
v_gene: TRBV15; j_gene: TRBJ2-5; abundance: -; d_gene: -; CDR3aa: CATSSYGEVTQETQYF; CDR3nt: TGTGCCACCAGCAGCTACGGGGAGGTGACCCAAGAGACCCAGTACTTC
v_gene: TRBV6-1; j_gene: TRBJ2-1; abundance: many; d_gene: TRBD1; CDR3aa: CASSLTGAYNEQFF; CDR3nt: TGTGCCAGCAGTCTTACAGGGGCGTACAATGAGCAGTTCTTC
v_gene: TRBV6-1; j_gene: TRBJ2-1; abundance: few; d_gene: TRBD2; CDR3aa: CASITGGSSYNEQFF; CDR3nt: TGTGCCAGCATTACGGGGGGATCGTCCTACAATGAGCAGTTCTTC
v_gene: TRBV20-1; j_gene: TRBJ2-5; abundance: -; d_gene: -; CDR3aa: CSVASLETQYF; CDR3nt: TGCAGTGTTGCCAGTCTTGAGACCCAGTACTTC
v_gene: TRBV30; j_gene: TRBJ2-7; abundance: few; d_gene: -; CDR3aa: CAWTGTHSYEQYF; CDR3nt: TGTGCCTGGACGGGGACACACTCCTACGAGCAGTACTTC
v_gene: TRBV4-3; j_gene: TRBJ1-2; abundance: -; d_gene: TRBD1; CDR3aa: CASSLRDRENYGYTF; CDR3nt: TGCGCCAGCAGCCTCCGGGACAGGGAGAACTATGGCTACACCTTC
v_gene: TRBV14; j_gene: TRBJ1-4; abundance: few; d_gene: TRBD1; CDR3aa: CASSQGTHRGSWEKLFF; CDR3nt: TGTGCCAGCAGCCAAGGGACGCACAGGGGGTCGTGGGAAAAACTGTTTTTT
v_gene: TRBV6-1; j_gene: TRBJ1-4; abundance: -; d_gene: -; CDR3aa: CASSEARIYVKLFF; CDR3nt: TGTGCCAGCAGTGAAGCGCGGATTTACGTAAAACTGTTTTTT
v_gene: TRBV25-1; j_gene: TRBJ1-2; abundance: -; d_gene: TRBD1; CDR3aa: CASSRGTGNNYGYTF; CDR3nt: TGTGCCAGCAGTCGAGGGACAGGGAACAACTATGGCTACACCTTC
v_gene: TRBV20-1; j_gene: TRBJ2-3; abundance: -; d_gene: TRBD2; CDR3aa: CSARSGLAVITDTQYF; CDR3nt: TGCAGTGCTAGGTCGGGACTAGCGGTTATCACAGATACGCAGTATTTT
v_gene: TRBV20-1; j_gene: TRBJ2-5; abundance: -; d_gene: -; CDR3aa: CSASPESETQYF; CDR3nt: TGCAGTGCTAGTCCGGAGTCTGAGACCCAGTACTTC
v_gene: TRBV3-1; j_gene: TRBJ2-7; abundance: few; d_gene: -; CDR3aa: CASSQGGGARFEQYF; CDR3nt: TGTGCCAGCAGCCAAGGTGGGGGGGCGCGGTTCGAGCAGTACTTC
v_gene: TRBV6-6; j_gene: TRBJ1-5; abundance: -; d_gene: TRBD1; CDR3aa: CASQGARGQPQHF; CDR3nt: TGTGCCAGCCAGGGGGCGCGGGGTCAGCCCCAGCATTTT
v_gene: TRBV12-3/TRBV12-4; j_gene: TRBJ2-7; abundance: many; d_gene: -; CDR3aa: CASSPDGESSYEQYF; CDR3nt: TGTGCCAGCAGTCCGGACGGAGAAAGCTCCTACGAGCAGTACTTC
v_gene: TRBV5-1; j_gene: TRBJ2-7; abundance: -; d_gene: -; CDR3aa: CASSLGLGGYYEQYF; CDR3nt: TGCGCCAGCAGCTTGGGTCTTGGGGGGTACTACGAGCAGTACTTC
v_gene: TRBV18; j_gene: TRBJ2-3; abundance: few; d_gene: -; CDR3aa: CASSPLGEAADTQYF; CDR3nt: TGTGCCAGCTCACCACTCGGGGAGGCTGCAGATACGCAGTATTTT
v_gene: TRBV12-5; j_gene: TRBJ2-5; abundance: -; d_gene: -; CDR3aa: CASGLVSSQGPETQYF; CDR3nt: TGTGCTAGTGGTTTGGTATCGTCACAGGGCCCCGAGACCCAGTACTTC
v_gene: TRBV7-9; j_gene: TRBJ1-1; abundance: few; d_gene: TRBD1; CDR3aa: CASSSQGLTEAFF; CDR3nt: TGTGCCAGCAGCTCACAGGGGCTCACTGAAGCTTTCTTT